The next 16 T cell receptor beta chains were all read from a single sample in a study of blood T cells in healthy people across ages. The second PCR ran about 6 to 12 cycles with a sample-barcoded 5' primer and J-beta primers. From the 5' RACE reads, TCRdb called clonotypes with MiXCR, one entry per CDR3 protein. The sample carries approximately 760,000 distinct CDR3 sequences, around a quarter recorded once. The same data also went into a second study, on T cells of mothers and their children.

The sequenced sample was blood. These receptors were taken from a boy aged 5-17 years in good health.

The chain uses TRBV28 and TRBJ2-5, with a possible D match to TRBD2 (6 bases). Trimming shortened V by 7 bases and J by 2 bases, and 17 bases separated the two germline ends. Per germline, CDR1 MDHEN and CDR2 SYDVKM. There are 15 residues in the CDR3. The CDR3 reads CASKNRGTFQETQYF. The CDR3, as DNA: TGTGCCAGCAAAAACCGCGGGACGTTTCAAGAGACCCAGTACTTC. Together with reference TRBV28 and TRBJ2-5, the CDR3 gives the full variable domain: DVKVTQSSRYLVKRTGEKVFLECVQDMDHENMFWYRQDPGLGLRLIYFSYDVKMKEKGDIPEGYSVSREKKERFSLILESASTNQTSMYLCASKNRGTFQETQYFGPGTRLLVL.

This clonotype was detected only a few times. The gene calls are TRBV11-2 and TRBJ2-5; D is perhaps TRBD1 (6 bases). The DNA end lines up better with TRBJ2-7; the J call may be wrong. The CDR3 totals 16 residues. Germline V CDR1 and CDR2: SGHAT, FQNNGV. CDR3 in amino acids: CASSLVPEQGTYEQYF. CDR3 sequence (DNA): TGTGCCAGCAGCTTAGTTCCTGAACAGGGAACCTACGAGCAGTACTTC.

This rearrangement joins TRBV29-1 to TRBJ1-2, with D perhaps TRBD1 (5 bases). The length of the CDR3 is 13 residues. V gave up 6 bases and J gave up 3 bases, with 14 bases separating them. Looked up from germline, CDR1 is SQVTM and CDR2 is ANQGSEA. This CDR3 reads CSVREQVDYGYTF. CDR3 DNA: TGCAGCGTCAGGGAACAGGTGGACTATGGCTACACCTTC.

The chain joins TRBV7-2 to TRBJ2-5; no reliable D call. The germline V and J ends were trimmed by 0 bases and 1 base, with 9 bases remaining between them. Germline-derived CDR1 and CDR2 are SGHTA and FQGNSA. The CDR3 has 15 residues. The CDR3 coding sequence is TGTGCCAGCAGCTTAGCGGTCCTGGGCCAAGAGACCCAGTACTTC. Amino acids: CASSLAVLGQETQYF.

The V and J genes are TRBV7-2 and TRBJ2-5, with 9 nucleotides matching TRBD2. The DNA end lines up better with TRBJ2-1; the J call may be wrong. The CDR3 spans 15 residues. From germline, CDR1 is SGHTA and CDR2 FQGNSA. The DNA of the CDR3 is TGTGCCAGCAGCTTACGAGCGGGGGGTTACAATGAGCAGTTCTTC. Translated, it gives CASSLRAGGYNEQFF.

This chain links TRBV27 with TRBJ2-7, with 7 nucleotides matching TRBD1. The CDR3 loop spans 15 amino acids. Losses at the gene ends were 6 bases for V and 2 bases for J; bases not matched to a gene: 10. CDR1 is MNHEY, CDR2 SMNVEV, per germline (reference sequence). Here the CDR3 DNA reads TGTGCCAGCAGACCAGGGGACAGAGGAACCTACGAGCAGTACTTC. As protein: CASRPGDRGTYEQYF.

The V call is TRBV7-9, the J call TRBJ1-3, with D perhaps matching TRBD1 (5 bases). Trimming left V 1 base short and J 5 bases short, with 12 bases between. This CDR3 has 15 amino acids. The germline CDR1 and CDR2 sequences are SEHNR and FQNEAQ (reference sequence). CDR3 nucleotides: TGTGCCAGCAGCTTAGTAGCAGGGTCGCGAAACACCATATATTTT. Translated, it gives CASSLVAGSRNTIYF.

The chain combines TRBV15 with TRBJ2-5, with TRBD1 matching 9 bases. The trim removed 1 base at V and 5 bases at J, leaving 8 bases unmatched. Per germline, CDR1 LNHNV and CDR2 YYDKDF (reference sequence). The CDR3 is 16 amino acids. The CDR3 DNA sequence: TGTGCCACCAGCAGAGGTCTCGGGACAGGGTGGGAGACCCAGTACTTC. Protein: CATSRGLGTGWETQYF.

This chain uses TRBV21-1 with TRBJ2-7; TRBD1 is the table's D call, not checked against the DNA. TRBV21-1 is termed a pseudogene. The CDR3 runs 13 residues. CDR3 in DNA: TGTGCCAGCTACGGGACAGGGGTCCGCGACCTCCCCTTC. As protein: CASYGTGVRDLPF.

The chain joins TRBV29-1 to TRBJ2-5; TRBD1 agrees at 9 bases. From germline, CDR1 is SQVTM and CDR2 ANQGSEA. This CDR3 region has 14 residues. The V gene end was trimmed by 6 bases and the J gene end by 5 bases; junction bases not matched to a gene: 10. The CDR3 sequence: CSVKAQGAAETQYF. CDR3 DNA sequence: TGCAGCGTAAAGGCACAGGGGGCTGCGGAGACCCAGTACTTC.

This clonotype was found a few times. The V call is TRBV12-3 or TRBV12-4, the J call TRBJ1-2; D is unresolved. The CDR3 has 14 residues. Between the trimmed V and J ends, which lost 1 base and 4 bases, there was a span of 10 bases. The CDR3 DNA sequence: TGTGCCAGCAGTTTAGGGAGGGAGAGCTATGGCTACACCTTC. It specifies CASSLGRESYGYTF.

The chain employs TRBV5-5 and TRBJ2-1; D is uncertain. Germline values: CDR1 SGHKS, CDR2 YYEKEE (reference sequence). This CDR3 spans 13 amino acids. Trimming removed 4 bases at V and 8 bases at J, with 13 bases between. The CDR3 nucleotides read TGTGCCAGCAGCCCAGATTTTCCGTATGAGCAGTTCTTC. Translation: CASSPDFPYEQFF.

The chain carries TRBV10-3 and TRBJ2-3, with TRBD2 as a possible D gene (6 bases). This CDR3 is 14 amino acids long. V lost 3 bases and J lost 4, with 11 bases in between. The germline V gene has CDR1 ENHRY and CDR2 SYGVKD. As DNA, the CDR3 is TGTGCCATCAGTGAAGGGACTTCCGCAGATACGCAGTATTTT. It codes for CAISEGTSADTQYF.

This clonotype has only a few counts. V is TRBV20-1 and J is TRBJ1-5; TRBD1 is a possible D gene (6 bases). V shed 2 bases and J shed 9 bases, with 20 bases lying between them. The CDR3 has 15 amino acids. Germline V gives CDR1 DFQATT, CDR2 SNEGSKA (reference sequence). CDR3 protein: CSARRGIGDKGPQHF. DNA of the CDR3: TGCAGTGCTAGAAGGGGAATCGGGGACAAGGGGCCCCAGCATTTT.

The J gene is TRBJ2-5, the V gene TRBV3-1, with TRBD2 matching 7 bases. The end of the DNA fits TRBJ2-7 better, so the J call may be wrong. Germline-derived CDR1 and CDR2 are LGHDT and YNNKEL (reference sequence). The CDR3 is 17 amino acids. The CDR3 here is CASSHTYGGEGFYEQYF. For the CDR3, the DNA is TGTGCCAGCAGCCATACGTATGGGGGGGAGGGCTTCTACGAGCAGTACTTC.

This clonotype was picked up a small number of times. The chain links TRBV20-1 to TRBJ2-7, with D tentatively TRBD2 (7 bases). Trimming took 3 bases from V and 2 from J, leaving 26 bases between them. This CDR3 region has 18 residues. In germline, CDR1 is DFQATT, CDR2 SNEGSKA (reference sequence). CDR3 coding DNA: TGCAGTGCTAGCCCGTTGGGGGGCGGGAGTGAAGGGACCTACGAGCAGTACTTC. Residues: CSASPLGGGSEGTYEQYF.